Here is one TCR beta chain with its context. The antigen is undetermined. This table comes from immunoSEQ multiplex PCR, and its TCRdb copy is limited to in-frame clones, with some not included. This table holds under 55,000 clones, around 80% found once. The record originates from a study of radiotherapy plus CTLA-4 blockade in lung cancer. Looking at the study overall: Objective responses were observed in approximately 20% of patients, and disease control was achieved by around 31%. Study results and limitations: Following radiotherapy plus ipilimumab, tumor-derived TCR clones expanded in the blood.

Chemo-refractory metastatic non-small-cell lung cancer patients received focal radiation with ipilimumab CTLA-4 blockade. The TCR sequence derives from a human donor with non-small cell lung cancer who had a partial response to radiotherapy plus ipilimumab. The sample here was peripheral blood, taken from a patient treated with radiotherapy plus ipilimumab.

CDR3 sequence (DNA): TGTGCCAGCTCACCAGACAGGGGCCTTCCTGTGTATGGCTACACCTTC. Translating gives CASSPDRGLPVYGYTF. V is TRBV18 and J is TRBJ1-2; 8 bases match TRBD1. V was pared by 2 bases and J by 5 bases, with 10 bases of the junction left unmatched. This CDR3 is built from 16 residues. Germline V gene data show CDR1 as KGHSH and CDR2 as LQKENI.